This T cell receptor beta chain was documented in a study of T cell repertoires in cytomegalovirus infection. Study information: From public TCR beta signatures came an indication of both CMV infection and matching HLA type. Study-wide findings and caveats: Predominance within the ex vivo response was attributable to HLA-C-restricted CMV-specific TCR beta clonotypes.

As to this clonotype: Its specificity is not known.

TCRdb processed the reads anew with MiXCR; each CDR3 protein has one entry. Here the sample spans 150,000 to 200,000 distinct CDR3 sequences, around 15% being singletons. The germline V gene has CDR1 SGHTA and CDR2 FQGNSA. Trimming removed 5 bases from V and 1 base from J, with 9 bases in between. The CDR3 is made up of 13 amino acids. Source material: PBMCs. The chain carries TRBV7-2 and TRBJ2-7; possible D gene TRBD2, 5 bases. The sequence was obtained from a human donor in good health (CMV status not recorded). Some clones in this sample may be carry-over from other donors' samples. CDR3 in DNA: TGTGCCAGCAGCCCCGGGATGTCCTACGAGCAGTACTTC. It codes for CASSPGMSYEQYF.